A selection of T cell receptor beta chains follows, all from one sample in a study of cytomegalovirus exposure and HLA in healthy donors. Libraries were prepared by immunoSEQ multiplex PCR; TCRdb keeps only in-frame clonotypes and omits some of them. Among approximately 180,000 clones listed, roughly 80% were seen once. The sample taken for sequencing was PBMCs. Source of these receptors: a man aged 18 to 30 in good health and CMV-seronegative. Each CDR3 is given with its conserved first and last residue. The D gene is left open where the match is weak. Some rows have no size entry. The others give once, few or many, or a class for an expanded clone.

d_gene	v_gene	len	abundance	j_gene	CDR3aa	CDR3nt
NA	TRBV11-2	14	once	TRBJ2-7	CASSSVAAGYEQYF	TGTGCCAGCAGCTCTGTAGCGGCCGGCTACGAGCAGTACTTC
NA	TRBV5-4	15	NA	TRBJ2-1	CASSPKGGRGNEQFF	TGTGCCAGCAGCCCCAAGGGGGGGCGGGGAAATGAGCAGTTCTTC
NA	TRBV9	15	NA	TRBJ1-5	CASSEEGYTYQPQHF	TGTGCCAGCAGCGAAGAGGGTTATACGTATCAGCCCCAGCATTTT
TRBD1	TRBV11-2	16	NA	TRBJ2-1	CASSNRPSQGAVEQFF	TGTGCCAGCAGTAATCGTCCCTCACAGGGGGCGGTTGAGCAGTTCTTC
TRBD2	TRBV4-3	15	NA	TRBJ2-7	CASSQEGLAGYEQYF	TGCGCCAGCAGCCAGGAGGGACTAGCGGGATACGAGCAGTACTTC
NA	TRBV7-9	17	NA	TRBJ2-3	CASSFSRGIGDTDTQYF	TGTGCCAGCAGCTTTAGCCGGGGGATCGGGGACACAGATACGCAGTATTTT
NA	TRBV7-6	16	NA	TRBJ2-1	CASSFGQSISGDEQFF	TGTGCCAGCAGCTTTGGGCAGAGCATCTCTGGCGATGAGCAGTTCTTC
NA	TRBV15	15	NA	TRBJ2-1	CATSRVVTAGSEQFF	TGTGCCACCAGCAGAGTGGTGACAGCGGGCTCTGAGCAGTTCTTC
NA	TRBV2	14	NA	TRBJ1-1	CASSRGSKLTEAFF	TGTGCCAGCAGCCGAGGGTCTAAATTGACTGAAGCTTTCTTT
TRBD1	TRBV6-6	12	NA	TRBJ1-2	CATLTGVYGYTF	TGTGCCACCTTGACAGGGGTCTATGGCTACACCTTC
NA	TRBV6-6	12	once	TRBJ2-7	CASNNGGYEQYF	TGTGCCAGCAATAATGGGGGCTACGAGCAGTACTTC
NA	TRBV6-1	17	NA	TRBJ2-7	CASSEGFDAGLYLEQYF	TGTGCCAGCAGTGAGGGCTTCGACGCAGGCCTCTACCTGGAGCAGTACTTC
NA	TRBV7-2	14	NA	TRBJ1-3	CASSPQVALNTIYF	TGTGCCAGCAGCCCCCAGGTTGCTTTAAACACCATATATTTT
NA	TRBV19	17	NA	TRBJ1-5	CASSIDPRTGGNQPQHF	TGTGCCAGTAGTATAGATCCCCGAACAGGTGGCAATCAGCCCCAGCATTTT
NA	TRBV5-1	15	NA	TRBJ1-2	CASSLEGGAKYGYTF	TGCGCCAGCAGCTTGGAAGGGGGGGCCAAGTATGGCTACACCTTC
NA	TRBV6-6	15	NA	TRBJ2-3	CASRLDSLTADTQYF	TGTGCCAGCAGACTGGACAGCCTTACGGCAGATACGCAGTATTTT
NA	TRBV7-9	14	NA	TRBJ2-3	CASSATSSTDTQYF	TGTGCCAGCAGCGCTACTAGCTCCACAGATACGCAGTATTTT
TRBD1	TRBV7-3	16	NA	TRBJ2-5	CASSSTGDRGREGQYF	TGTGCCAGCAGCTCCACAGGGGACAGGGGAAGAGAGGGCCAGTACTTC